This TCR beta chain derives from a study of blood T cell repertoires in COVID-19. Overall study context: COVID-19 samples from acute and convalescent phases originated in the United States, Italy and Spain. The cDNA or gDNA used as material had been derived from T cells, B-cell-depleted T cells, or PBMCs.

This CDR3 is built from 12 residues. Germline V lookup: CDR1 MNHEY, CDR2 SMNVEV (reference sequence). V was clipped by 4 bases and J by 9 bases, with 12 bases between them. Per the study methods: Reference gene primer amplification in the assay estimated nucleated cell counts. Some clones are missing from TCRdb's copy, which holds only in-frame ones; the method was immunoSEQ multiplex PCR. V and J calls plus clone size are reproduced from that table; the DNA served to infer D and trimming. This table has 130,000 to 150,000 clones, approximately 86% appearing once. Material for sequencing was peripheral blood. The chain employs TRBV27 and TRBJ1-1; D is uncertain. The TCR was taken from a middle-aged woman with active or convalescent COVID-19. CDR3 residues: CASSSPLNKAFF. The DNA for the CDR3 is TGTGCCAGCAGTTCCCCTCTAAATAAAGCTTTCTTT.